A selection of T cell receptor beta chains follows, all from one sample in a study of neoadjuvant anti-PD-1 for oral cavity cancer. The assay was immunoSEQ multiplex PCR, and TCRdb's table has in-frame clones only and misses some. Of fewer than 90,000 clones listed, 84% were seen once; the top ten hold over 3%. The source material was PBMCs, sampled before nivolumab (anti-PD-1) treatment. These receptors all stem from a person between 40 and 79 years old with oral cavity squamous cell carcinoma. CDR3s include the opening cysteine and the closing phenylalanine or tryptophan. Each record gives: V gene, J gene, CDR3 protein.

>TRBV5-1|TRBJ2-6
CASSLAGDFNVLTF
>TRBV7-2|TRBJ2-3
CASSLKAGSSTDTQYF
>TRBV5-1|TRBJ1-5
CASSAGPKYIFSNQPQHF
>TRBV7-2|TRBJ2-7
CASSSPGPGEQYF
>TRBV5-6|TRBJ2-3
CASSLSGAPGGNTQYF
>TRBV27|TRBJ1-2
CASSINLGQGLIYGYTF
>TRBV14|TRBJ1-2
CASSTSGILGGYTF
>TRBV2|TRBJ2-3
CASKLAGGNTDTQYF
>TRBV7-2|TRBJ2-7
CASSLEEGYEQYF
>TRBV2|TRBJ2-1
CASNRALGDNEQFF
>TRBV10-2|TRBJ2-3
CASTGRRTDTQYF
>TRBV5-4|TRBJ2-7
CASSTKGDGYEQYF
>TRBV6-6|TRBJ1-5
CASSYSIPGSNQPQHF
>TRBV5-1|TRBJ2-7
CASSFLGGSSYEQYF
>TRBV30|TRBJ2-1
CAWTKMRGGDEQFF
>TRBV15|TRBJ2-1
CATSRAQGARYNEQFF
>TRBV6-6|TRBJ2-7
CASCRTSGNYEQYF
>TRBV7-2|TRBJ2-4
CASSLGPGAKNIQYF
>TRBV28|TRBJ2-2
CASSLRGGTGELFF
>TRBV13|TRBJ2-1
CASSLGRVIYNEQFF
>TRBV30|TRBJ2-3
CAWSSPVTSGSDTQYF
>TRBV2|TRBJ1-4
CASRRQELFF
>TRBV7-2|TRBJ2-5
CASSLGGFQETQYF
>TRBV7-7|TRBJ2-5
CASSLDYTAETQYF
>TRBV30|TRBJ2-7
CAWSRGLSYEQYF
>TRBV6-5|TRBJ2-7
CASCGAPGEQYF
>TRBV15|TRBJ2-1
CATSTKTDYNEQFF
>TRBV28|TRBJ1-5
CASSQGTGLQPQHF
>TRBV7-2|TRBJ2-1
CASSQRTLANNEQFF
>TRBV10-2|TRBJ2-3
CASSESSSTDTQYF
>TRBV11-2|TRBJ2-5
CASSLEARWETQYF
>TRBV29-1|TRBJ2-7
CSVGTSPYEQYF
>TRBV10-3|TRBJ1-1
CAISGREVQFAEAFF
>TRBV2|TRBJ2-3
CASRADSGATQYF
>TRBV6-1|TRBJ1-1
CASSEEEGYTEAFF
>TRBV29-1|TRBJ2-1
CSVEGGYNEQFF
>TRBV7-6|TRBJ2-1
CASSKPGTVYNEQFF
>TRBV5-1|TRBJ2-1
CASRRMSGDNEQFF
>TRBV10-3|TRBJ2-7
CAISDNQGSSYEQYF
>TRBV9|TRBJ1-4
CASSEEDTVGEKLFF
>TRBV6-5|TRBJ2-7
CASRSRTAPNYEQYF
>TRBV6-1|TRBJ2-7
CASSATQGSYEQYF
>TRBV10-3|TRBJ2-1
CAISESPSVGHHEQFF
>TRBV21-1|TRBJ1-2
CASSRIGGGYTF
>TRBV19|TRBJ1-2
CASSRNYGYTF
>TRBV6-5|TRBJ1-6
CASSRPPDSPLHF
>TRBV5-1|TRBJ2-1
CASRDTSGTNEQFF
>TRBV30|TRBJ2-2
CAWSLAGSVGELFF
>TRBV5-5|TRBJ2-3
CASSLAREASDTQYF
>TRBV6-5|TRBJ1-1
CASSVQGQGPSEAFF
>TRBV10-2|TRBJ2-3
CASSESSGGISTDTQYF
>TRBV29-1|TRBJ2-5
CSVGAGQETQYF
>TRBV5-1|TRBJ2-3
CASSLGHNTDTQYF
>TRBV7-3|TRBJ1-1
CASSLTSENTEAFF
>TRBV20-1|TRBJ2-5
CSARGRETQYF
>TRBV10-3|TRBJ1-4
CAISESEVTNEKLFF
>TRBV27|TRBJ2-7
CASSPGLAGRFSYEQYF
>TRBV6-6|TRBJ1-2
CASSYGQGRYTF
>TRBV27|TRBJ1-2
CASSLIPSFGQGPTYGYTF
>TRBV7-9|TRBJ2-1
CASSLGDWLSYNEQFF